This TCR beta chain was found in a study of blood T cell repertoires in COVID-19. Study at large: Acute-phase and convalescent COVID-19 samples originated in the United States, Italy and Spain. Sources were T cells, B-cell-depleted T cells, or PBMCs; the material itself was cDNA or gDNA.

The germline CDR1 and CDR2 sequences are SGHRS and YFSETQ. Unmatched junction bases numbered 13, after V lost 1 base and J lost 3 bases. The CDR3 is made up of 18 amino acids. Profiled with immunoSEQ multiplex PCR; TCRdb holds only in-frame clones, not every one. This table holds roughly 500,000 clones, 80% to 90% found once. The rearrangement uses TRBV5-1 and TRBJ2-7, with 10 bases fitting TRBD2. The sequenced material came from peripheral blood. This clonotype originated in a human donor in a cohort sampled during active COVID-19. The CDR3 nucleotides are TGCGCCAGCAGCTTGAGTCGGCTAGCGGGAGCCTCCTACTACGAGCAGTACTTC. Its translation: CASSLSRLAGASYYEQYF.